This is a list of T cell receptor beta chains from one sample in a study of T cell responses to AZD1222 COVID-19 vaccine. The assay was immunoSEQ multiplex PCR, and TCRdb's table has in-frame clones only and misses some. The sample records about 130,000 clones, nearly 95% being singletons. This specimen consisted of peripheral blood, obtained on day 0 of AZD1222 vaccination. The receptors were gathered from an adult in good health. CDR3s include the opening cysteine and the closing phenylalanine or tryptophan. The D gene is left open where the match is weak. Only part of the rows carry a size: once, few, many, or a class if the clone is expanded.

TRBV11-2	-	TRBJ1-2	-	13	TGTGCCAGCAGCTTCAGGTCCTCCCTTGACTACACCTTC	CASSFRSSLDYTF
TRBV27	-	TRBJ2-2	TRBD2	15	TGTGCCAGCGCCCGGACTAGCGGATTTACCGGGGAGCTGTTTTTT	CASARTSGFTGELFF
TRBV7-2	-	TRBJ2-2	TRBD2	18	TGTGCCAGCAGCCTCAGTCTGGCTAGCGGGATGAACACCGGGGAGCTGTTTTTT	CASSLSLASGMNTGELFF
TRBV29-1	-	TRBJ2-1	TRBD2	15	TGCAGCGTCCCGGTCCAGCGGGGGGTAATTCTTGAGCAGTTCTTC	CSVPVQRGVILEQFF
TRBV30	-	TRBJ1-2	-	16	TGTGCCTGGAGTGTACCCTTTCGGATTCTATTTTGGGGCTACACCTTC	CAWSVPFRILFWGYTF
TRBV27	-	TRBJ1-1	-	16	TGTGCCAGCAGTCCCCGTGGGAGCCCCTTGAACACTGAAGCTTTCTTT	CASSPRGSPLNTEAFF
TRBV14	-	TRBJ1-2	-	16	TGTGCCAGCAGCCGAGAATTCTCGATTGCTTACTATGGCTACACCTTC	CASSREFSIAYYGYTF
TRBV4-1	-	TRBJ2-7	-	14	TGCGCCAGCAGCCAAGATGAAACAAGCTACGAGCAGTACTTC	CASSQDETSYEQYF
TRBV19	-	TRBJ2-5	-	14	TGTGCCAGTAGTATCGGGACGGGCAAAGAGACCCAGTACTTC	CASSIGTGKETQYF
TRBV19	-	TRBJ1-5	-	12	TGTGCCAGTAGTGCCAGCTATCAGCCCCAGCATTTT	CASSASYQPQHF
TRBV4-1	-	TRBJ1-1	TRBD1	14	TGCGCCAGCAGCGGCCCCAGGGGGCGGACTGAAGCTTTCTTT	CASSGPRGRTEAFF
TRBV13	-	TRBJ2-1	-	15	TGTGCCAGCAGCTTAGGCGGGGGGCCCTACAATGAGCAGTTCTTC	CASSLGGGPYNEQFF
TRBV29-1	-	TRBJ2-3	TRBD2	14	TGCAGCGTCAGGACTAGCGGGGGGCCAGATACGCAGTATTTT	CSVRTSGGPDTQYF
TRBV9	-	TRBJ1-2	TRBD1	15	TGTGCCAGCAGCGCGCCCCAGGGGGCCTCAGGTGGCTACACCTTC	CASSAPQGASGGYTF
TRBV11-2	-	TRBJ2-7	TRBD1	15	TGTGCCAGCAGCTTAGGCACTAACAGGGGGCGCGAGCAGTACTTC	CASSLGTNRGREQYF
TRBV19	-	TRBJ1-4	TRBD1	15	TGTGCCAGTAGTCCCCAACAGGGGGCTGGTGAAAAACTGTTTTTT	CASSPQQGAGEKLFF
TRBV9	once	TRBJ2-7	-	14	TGTGCCAGCAGCGTAGCGGACGCGACCTACGAGCAGTACTTC	CASSVADATYEQYF
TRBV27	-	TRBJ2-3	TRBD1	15	TGTGCCAGCAGTTTGGGGGGACAGGGCACAGATACGCAGTATTTT	CASSLGGQGTDTQYF
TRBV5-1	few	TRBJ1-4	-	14	TGCGCCAGCAGGCCACAAGCTACTAATGAAAAACTGTTTTTT	CASRPQATNEKLFF
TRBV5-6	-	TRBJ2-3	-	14	TGTGCCAGCAGCTTGGACACCCGGGGGAGCGCGCAGTATTTT	CASSLDTRGSAQYF
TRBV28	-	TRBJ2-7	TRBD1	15	TGTGCCAGCAGTTGGGAAGGGACAGGGAACTACGAGCAGTACTTC	CASSWEGTGNYEQYF
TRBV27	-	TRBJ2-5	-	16	TGTGCCAGCAGTTTATCCCCTCGGGTAGGGGGAGAGACCCAGTACTTC	CASSLSPRVGGETQYF
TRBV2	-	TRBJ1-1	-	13	TGTGCCAGCACCGAGGGGTCCCTCCGGGAGGCTTTCTTT	CASTEGSLREAFF
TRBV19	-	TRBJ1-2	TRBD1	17	TGTGCCAGTAGTATATCCTCTACAGGGGCTGGCTCCTATGGCTACACCTTC	CASSISSTGAGSYGYTF
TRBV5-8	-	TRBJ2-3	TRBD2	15	TGTGCCAGCAGCCGGACTAGCGGGGGTGTTGATACGCAGTATTTT	CASSRTSGGVDTQYF
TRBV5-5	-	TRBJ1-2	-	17	TGTGCCAGCCTCTCCCCTACTTTTACAGGGAAATCAAGTGGCTACACCTTC	CASLSPTFTGKSSGYTF
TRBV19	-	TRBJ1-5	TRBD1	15	TGTGCCAGTAGTATAACAGGGGGCCACAATCAGCCCCAGCATTTT	CASSITGGHNQPQHF
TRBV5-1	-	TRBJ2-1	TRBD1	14	TGCGCCAGCATCCCGGGACAGGGCGGTGGTGAGCAGTTCTTC	CASIPGQGGGEQFF
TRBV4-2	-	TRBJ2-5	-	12	TGTGCCAGCAGCCAAGATAGCGGCTTACAGTACTTC	CASSQDSGLQYF
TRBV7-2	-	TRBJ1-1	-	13	TGTGCCAGCAGCTTACACCCTCCAGGCGAAGCTTTCTTT	CASSLHPPGEAFF
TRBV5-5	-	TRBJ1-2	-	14	TGTGCCAGCAGCTTGGCCGGGGGAAACTATGGCTACACCTTC	CASSLAGGNYGYTF
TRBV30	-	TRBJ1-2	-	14	TGTGCCTGGAGTGTACTAGGGGTCGGGGGAGGCTACACCTTC	CAWSVLGVGGGYTF
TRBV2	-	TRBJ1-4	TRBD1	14	TGTGCCAGCAAACCGGGACAGGTTAATGAAAAACTGTTTTTT	CASKPGQVNEKLFF
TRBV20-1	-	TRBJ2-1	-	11	TGCAGTGCCGCACCCCGGAATGAGCAGTTCTTC	CSAAPRNEQFF
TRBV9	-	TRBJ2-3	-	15	TGTGCCAGCAGCGTATCTGGTTATAGCACAGATACGCAGTATTTT	CASSVSGYSTDTQYF
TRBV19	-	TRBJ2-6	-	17	TGTGCCAGTAGGGCAGTCAGGGAGAGCTCTGGGGCCAACGTCCTGACTTTC	CASRAVRESSGANVLTF
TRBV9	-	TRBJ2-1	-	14	TGTGCCAGCAGCGCGGTCCCGGGTAACAATGAGCAGTTCTTC	CASSAVPGNNEQFF
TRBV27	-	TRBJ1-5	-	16	TGTGCCAGCAGTTTGCACCCGTTATATAGCAATCAGCCCCAGCATTTT	CASSLHPLYSNQPQHF
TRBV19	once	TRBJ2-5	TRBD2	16	TGTGCCGTATCGGGACTAGCGGGAGGTGGCGGAGAGACCCAGTACTTC	CAVSGLAGGGGETQYF
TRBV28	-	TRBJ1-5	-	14	TGTGCCAGTCAACTGACCGGTGGCAATCAGCCCCAGCATTTT	CASQLTGGNQPQHF
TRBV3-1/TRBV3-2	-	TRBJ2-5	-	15	TGTGCCAGCAGCCAAAGGGGGCGGGACTCGCAGACCCAGTACTTC	CASSQRGRDSQTQYF
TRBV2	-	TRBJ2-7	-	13	TGTGCCAGCATGGTAGTACTATACTCCGAGCAGTACTTC	CASMVVLYSEQYF
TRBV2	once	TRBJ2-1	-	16	TGTGCCAGCAGTGAAGCGGTCCTAGAACTTCTCGATGAGCAGTTCTTC	CASSEAVLELLDEQFF
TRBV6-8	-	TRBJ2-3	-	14	TGTGCCAGCTGTCGGGCTAGCGGCACAGATACGCAGTATTTT	CASCRASGTDTQYF
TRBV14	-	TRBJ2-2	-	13	TGTGCCAGCAGCCCAGTCAGCACCGGGGAGCTGTTTTTT	CASSPVSTGELFF
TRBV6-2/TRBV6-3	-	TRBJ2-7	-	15	TGTGCCAGCAGTTACACAGGGAGTTATTCCTACGAGCAGTACTTC	CASSYTGSYSYEQYF
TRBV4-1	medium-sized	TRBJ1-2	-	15	TGCGCCAGCAGCAATACGATCCGGGGCGCGGGTGGCTACACCTTC	CASSNTIRGAGGYTF
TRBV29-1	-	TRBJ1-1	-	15	TGCAGCATTGCCTTGCTGGGCCAGAAGAACACTGAAGCTTTCTTT	CSIALLGQKNTEAFF
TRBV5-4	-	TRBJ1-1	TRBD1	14	TGTGCCAGCAGCGCATTGACAGGGAACCTTGAAGCTTTCTTT	CASSALTGNLEAFF
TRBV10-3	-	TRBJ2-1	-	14	TGTGCCATCAGTGAAGGGGCTGAATACAATGAGCAGTTCTTC	CAISEGAEYNEQFF
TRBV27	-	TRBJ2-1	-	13	TGTGCCAGCAGTTTAACCGGACTCAATGAGCAGTTCTTC	CASSLTGLNEQFF
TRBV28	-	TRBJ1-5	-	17	TGTGCCAGCAGCGTACAGAGGGAGGGGAGGAGCAATCAGCCCCAGCATTTT	CASSVQREGRSNQPQHF
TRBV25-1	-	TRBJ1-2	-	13	TGTGCCAGCAGTGCACCTGCTAACTATGGCTACACCTTC	CASSAPANYGYTF
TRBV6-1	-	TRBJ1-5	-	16	TGTGCCAGCAGTGAAAGATACAGGGCGTGGAATCAGCCCCAGCATTTT	CASSERYRAWNQPQHF
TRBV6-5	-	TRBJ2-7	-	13	TGTGCCGTGGAACAGGGCCCTGGAAACGAGCAGTACTTC	CAVEQGPGNEQYF
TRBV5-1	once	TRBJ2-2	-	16	TGCGCCAGCAGCTTGGCCGGGGGGCCGAACACCGGGGAGCTGTTTTTT	CASSLAGGPNTGELFF
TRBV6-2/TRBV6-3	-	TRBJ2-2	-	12	TGTGCCAGCGGCCGGGGTTTGGGGGAGCTGTTTTTT	CASGRGLGELFF
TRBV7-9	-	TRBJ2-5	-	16	TGTGCCAGCAGCTTAGGGGTCGGGACGGACCGAGAGACCCAGTACTTC	CASSLGVGTDRETQYF